This paragraph reports one T cell receptor (beta chain). This clonotype appeared many times. What this receptor recognizes is not known. The input lacks base qualities; no much larger clone sits a single base away. Including cysteine and phenylalanine, the CDR3 has 14 amino acids. Just the 42-base CDR3 DNA is kept, in frame starting at base 1. V is shortened by 3 bases, J by 0 bases, and the region joining them spans 7 bases. Sequences SGHTA (CDR1) and FQGNSA (CDR2) are obtained from the germline V gene. The sample belongs to a study of T cells in Graves' hyperthyroidism and ophthalmopathy (dated by TCRdb to the late 2010s). In the study overall: Peripheral blood samples were taken at the time of initial diagnosis, prior to any treatment. After blood sampling, hyperthyroidism patients were treated with methimazole at a starting dose of 30 mg daily, and ophthalmopathy patients were treated with high-dose intravenous methylprednisolone. In addition, the study compared T-cell repertoires in thyroid tissue and in blood from roughly six Graves' hyperthyroidism patients. The roughly 94 discovery patients were randomly split 7:3 into training and test sets. Whether ophthalmopathy could be predicted prospectively was tested in an independent validation cohort made up of approximately 19 hyperthyroidism patients plus 17 patients who later progressed to ophthalmopathy. To identify distinguishing TCR V-J signatures, a discovery cohort of around 100 patients was used, comprising 43 with Graves' ophthalmopathy and under 60 with stable Graves' hyperthyroidism. The paper reports TCR Vbeta CDR3 sequencing of some 140 peripheral blood samples: around 41 ophthalmopathy, about 75 hyperthyroidism and around 17 progressor patients.

Moderately to severely active disease, a Clinical Activity Score of at least 3, a NOSPECS grade of at least 4, and a duration under 3 months were present in ophthalmopathy patients. The study excluded patients with uncontrolled infections, other autoimmune diseases, pregnancy or lactation. Diagnoses were established on the basis of clinical symptoms, serum thyroxine and TRAb, thyroid ultrasound, and orbital computed tomography. PBMCs were separated from roughly 10 ml of fresh peripheral blood using Ficoll-Paque density gradient centrifugation. Total RNA was extracted with Trizol reagent, and quality was checked on an Agilent 2100 Bioanalyzer. The investigation overall reported the following: In cross-validation, a model built on a 13 V-J signature told ophthalmopathy apart from stable hyperthyroidism with about 90% sensitivity and 81% to 82% specificity, and in testing the same model reached 80%/75%. In validation, progression to ophthalmopathy was predicted by the model with 70% to 71% sensitivity and 72% to 80% specificity, a median of around 6.5 months before onset. Sample size was not statistically predetermined, and blinding of investigators to group allocation was not performed. Blood samples also contained most of the expanded thyroid clonotypes (frequency above 0.001), which suggests that blood repertoires may reflect thyroid immune responses.

Amplification of TCR beta CDR3 regions was carried out from RNA transcripts. For the first round of RT-PCR on the TCR CDR3, the HTBI primer set was used together with the Qiagen OneStep RT-PCR kit. Libraries were constructed in a second round of multiplex PCR, after which size selection and purification were performed. The libraries were sequenced on an Illumina HiSeq2000 using paired-end 100 bp reads. The original methods were these. Raw data were processed with SOAPnuke, discarding reads with adapters, uncalled bases, mean Phred below 15, or no exact constant-primer or identifier match. COPE v1.2.5 was used to merge the high-quality paired reads, and each unique nucleotide sequence was defined as a clonotype. MiTCR v1.1 was used to align the clonotypes against IMGT TRBV, TRBD and TRBJ reference segments. The analysis was restricted to V-J combinations with a frequency above 0.0001, which together covered approximately 99% of the repertoires. A TCS score was defined as the ratio between F50 (clonal expansion) and ExV (chaos), using BLOSUM62-based TCRdist between CDR3 peptides within each V-J. Welch's t-statistics and random forest reduced 450 to 600 V-J features to 13, which were used in a naive Bayes classifier (R e1071). TCRdb reanalyzed the raw reads on its own, using fastp at Q25 for trimming and MiXCR for clone calling, and kept in-frame beta chains. Every CDR3 protein is listed once, alongside the most common genes and DNA of its rows. For this entry, the V and J calls and clone size follow TCRdb and not the study's own pipeline. The sample table contains about 640,000 distinct CDR3 sequences; only one count was recorded for around 13% of them. The ten most abundant clones make up about an eighth of the sample.

The rearrangement combines TRBV7-2 with TRBJ2-3; the D gene is perhaps TRBD2, on 5 matching bases. The sample taken for sequencing was blood. The receptor was derived from a woman in her 50s with Graves' ophthalmopathy. The CDR3 reads CASSLDFSTDTQYF. The DNA sequence reads TGTGCCAGCAGCTTGGACTTCAGCACAGATACGCAGTATTTT. The reference TRBV7-2 and TRBJ2-3 proteins fill in what lies around the CDR3, so the full variable domain reads GAGVSQSPSNKVTEKGKDVELRCDPISGHTALYWYRQSLGQGLEFLIYFQGNSAPDKSGLPSDRFSAERTGGSVSTLTIQRTQQEDSAVYLCASSLDFSTDTQYFGPGTRLTVL.